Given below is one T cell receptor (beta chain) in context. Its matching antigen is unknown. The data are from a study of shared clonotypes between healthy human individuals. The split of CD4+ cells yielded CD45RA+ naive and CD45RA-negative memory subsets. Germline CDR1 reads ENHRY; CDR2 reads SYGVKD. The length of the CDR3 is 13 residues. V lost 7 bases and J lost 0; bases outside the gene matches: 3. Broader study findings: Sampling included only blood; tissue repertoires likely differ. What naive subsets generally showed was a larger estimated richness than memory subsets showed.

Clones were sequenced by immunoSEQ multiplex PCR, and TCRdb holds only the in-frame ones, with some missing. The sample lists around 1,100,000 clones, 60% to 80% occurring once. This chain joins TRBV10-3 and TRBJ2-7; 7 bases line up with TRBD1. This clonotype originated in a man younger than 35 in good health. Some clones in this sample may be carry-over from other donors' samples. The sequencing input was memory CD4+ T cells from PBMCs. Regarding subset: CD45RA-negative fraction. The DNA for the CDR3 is TGTGCCATCAACCGGGACAGCTCCTACGAGCAGTACTTC. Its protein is CAINRDSSYEQYF.